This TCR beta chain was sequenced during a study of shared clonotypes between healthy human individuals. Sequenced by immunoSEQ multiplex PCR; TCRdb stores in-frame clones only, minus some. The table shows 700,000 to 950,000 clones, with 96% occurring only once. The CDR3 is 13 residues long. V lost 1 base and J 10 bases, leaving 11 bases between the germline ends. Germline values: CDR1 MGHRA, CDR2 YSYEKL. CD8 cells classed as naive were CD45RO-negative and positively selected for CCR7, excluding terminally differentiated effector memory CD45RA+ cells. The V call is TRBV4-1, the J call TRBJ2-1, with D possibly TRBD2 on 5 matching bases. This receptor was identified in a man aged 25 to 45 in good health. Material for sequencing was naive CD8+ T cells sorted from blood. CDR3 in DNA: TGCGCCAGCAGCCAAGGCGTTGGCGGGGAGCAGTTCTTC. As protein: CASSQGVGGEQFF.